This paragraph covers one T cell receptor beta chain sequence. Its antigen is undetermined. The data stem from a study of tumor-infiltrating lymphocytes in primary liver carcinoma. Looking at the study overall: Staging of the tumors gave T1-T3 N0M0, with widths of 4.2 to 10 cm. Findings and limits, study-wide: Lesser overlap characterized tumor-adjacent and tumor-blood pairs relative to tumor region pairs. Blood fell significantly below tumors in its top-250-clone fraction (p = 0.039).

The authors made TCR beta cDNA from roughly 480 ng total RNA with a constant-region primer. Construction of TCR beta libraries relied on three successive nested multiplex PCR rounds employing slightly modified ARM-PCR. Investigators reported that the first two PCR rounds, at roughly 11 cycles each, used TRBV1-TRBV30 forward primers with a C-beta reverse primer. TCRdb re-called the multiplex PCR reads with MiXCR, one entry per CDR3 protein. This repertoire shows hundreds of thousands of distinct CDR3 sequences, around three fifths found once; its top ten account for over 15%. The researchers obtained blood RNA from unsorted whole blood and also extracted germline DNA. The CDR3 length is 15 residues. Deletions cut 0 bases from V and 6 bases from J, with 15 bases between. The germline V gene has CDR1 SGHDN and CDR2 FVKESK.

The receptor was derived from a young woman with primary liver carcinoma and hepatitis B virus infection. This chain links TRBV14 with TRBJ2-7, with D perhaps given as TRBD1 or TRBD2 (5 bases each). Sequenced: peripheral blood. Here the CDR3 DNA reads TGTGCCAGCAGCCAAGAAGGGGAGAGTTTTTCCGAGCAGTACTTC. Encoded protein: CASSQEGESFSEQYF.